Below, one T cell receptor beta chain is given with its context. Germline CDR1 reads SEHNR; CDR2 reads FQNEAQ (reference sequence). The CDR3 consists of 15 residues. Trimming removed 1 base at V and 4 bases at J, with 13 bases between. Measured with immunoSEQ multiplex PCR; TCRdb has only the in-frame clones, and not every one. In the table there are 95,000 or so clones, roughly 78% of which are singletons. These data come from a study of fetal regulatory T cell absence and autoimmunity. This sequence joins TRBV7-9 and TRBJ2-5; perhaps TRBD2 as D (7 bases). This clonotype originated in a male donor with IPEX syndrome. Sequenced sample: pancreas tissue. The CDR3 protein is CASSLGGGAPETQYF. CDR3 nucleotide sequence: TGTGCCAGCAGCTTAGGTGGGGGGGCCCCAGAGACCCAGTACTTC.